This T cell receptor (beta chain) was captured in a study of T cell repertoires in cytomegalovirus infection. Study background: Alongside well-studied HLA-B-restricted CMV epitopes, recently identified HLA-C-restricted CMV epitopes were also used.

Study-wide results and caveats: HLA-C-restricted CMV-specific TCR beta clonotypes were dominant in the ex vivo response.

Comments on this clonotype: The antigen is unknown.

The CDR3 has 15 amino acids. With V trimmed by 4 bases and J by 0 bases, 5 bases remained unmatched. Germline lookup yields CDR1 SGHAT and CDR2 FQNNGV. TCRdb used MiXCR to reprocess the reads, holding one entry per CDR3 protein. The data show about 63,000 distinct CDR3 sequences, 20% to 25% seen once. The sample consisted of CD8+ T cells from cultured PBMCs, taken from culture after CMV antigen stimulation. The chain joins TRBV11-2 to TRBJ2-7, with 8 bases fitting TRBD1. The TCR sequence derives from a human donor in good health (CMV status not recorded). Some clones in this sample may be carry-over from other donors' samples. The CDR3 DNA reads TGTGCCAGCAGCTACAGGGGGACCATCTCCTACGAGCAGTACTTC. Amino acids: CASSYRGTISYEQYF.